This T cell receptor (beta chain) comes out of a study of beta chain features in type 1 diabetes. Study at large: Patients and healthy donors were similar in age, gender and cell yields. Across the samples, about 110,000,000 sorted cells were examined in total.

Central memory, naive, regulatory and stem cell-like memory CD4+ cells were sorted by CD45RO/CCR7/CD25/CD127/CD95/CD27. Once sorted, every population was more than 98% pure. Isolated RNA was reverse transcribed in full, so expressed TCRB transcripts were sequenced. Produced via immunoSEQ multiplex PCR; TCRdb's table is partial and in-frame only. Seen here are 250,000 to 300,000 clones, 20% to 25% observed once, and the top ten hold 0.012%. For this clone: Its target is not known.

Study-level points and caveats: In every one of the four CD4+ subsets, TCRB CDR3s were moderately but significantly shorter in Type 1 diabetes patients.

CDR1 and CDR2 (germline): SGHRS, YFSETQ. CDR3 length: 13 amino acids. The V segment lost 6 bases and the J segment 6 bases; nucleotides outside the gene matches: 5. The chain joins TRBV5-1 to TRBJ2-1; TRBD2 matches 8 bases. The material sequenced was naive CD4+ T cells from blood. The TCR comes from a woman in her 30s with type 1 diabetes. CDR3 region: CASTFGLANEQFF. As DNA, the CDR3 is TGCGCCAGCACCTTCGGACTAGCCAATGAGCAGTTCTTC. Supplemented by reference TRBV5-1 and TRBJ2-1, the full variable domain reads KAGVTQTPRYLIKTRGQQVTLSCSPISGHRSVSWYQQTPGQGLQFLFEYFSETQRNKGNFPGRFSGRQFSNSRSEMNVSTLELGDSALYLCASTFGLANEQFFGPGTRLTVL.